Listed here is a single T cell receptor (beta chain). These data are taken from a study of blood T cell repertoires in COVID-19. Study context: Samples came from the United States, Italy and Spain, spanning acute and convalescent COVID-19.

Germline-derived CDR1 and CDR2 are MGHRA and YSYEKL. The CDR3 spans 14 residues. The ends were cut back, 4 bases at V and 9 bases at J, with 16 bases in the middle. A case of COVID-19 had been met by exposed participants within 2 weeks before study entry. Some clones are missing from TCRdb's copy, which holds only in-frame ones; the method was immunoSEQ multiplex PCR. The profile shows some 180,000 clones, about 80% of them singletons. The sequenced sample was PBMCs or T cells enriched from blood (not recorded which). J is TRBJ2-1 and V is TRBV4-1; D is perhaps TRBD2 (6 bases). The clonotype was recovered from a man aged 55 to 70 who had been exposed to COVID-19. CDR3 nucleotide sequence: TGCGCCAGCAGCCCCTACGAGACTAGTACTGAGCAGTTCTTC. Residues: CASSPYETSTEQFF.